This T cell receptor (beta chain) was sequenced during a study of CD8 T cells in Susac syndrome. TCR beta sequencing was performed on blood CD8+ and CD4+ T cells. The multiple sclerosis control group consisted of treatment-naive patients whose relapsing-remitting disease, which was either stable or active, fulfilled revised McDonald criteria. A remark on this clonotype: Antigen specificity is unknown.

Study-wide points: Regarding the TCR sequencing and HLA analysis, the study admitted that a relatively small number of individuals were involved.

Reverse transcription of roughly 0.5 to 1 ug RNA was performed with random hexamers. TCRdb reanalysed the immunoSEQ multiplex PCR reads using MiXCR and keeps one entry per CDR3 protein. The sample lists some 200,000 distinct CDR3 sequences, approximately 95% occurring once. This CDR3 region has 14 residues. Trimming took 7 bases from V and 2 from J; bases not matched to a gene: 5. Material: CD4+ T cells from PBMCs. This sequence was found in a human donor with multiple sclerosis. The chain employs TRBV12-3 or TRBV12-4 and TRBJ2-7; TRBD2 matches 10 bases. CDR3 amino acids: CASTLAGAAYEQYF. DNA of the CDR3: TGTGCCAGCACCCTAGCGGGGGCTGCCTACGAGCAGTACTTC.